One sample yielded the 28 T cell receptor beta chains listed below, sequenced in a study of blood T cell repertoires in COVID-19 (dated by TCRdb to the early 2020s). The library was produced with the immunoSEQ multiplex PCR assay. TCRdb retrieved this table from immuneACCESS and kept in-frame rearrangements only. Not all clones are present; in checked studies, unresolved V genes account for under half, and no reason is known for the remainder. The sample data list 120,000 to 150,000 clones, and around nine tenths of these were observed just once. The top ten constitute 8.6% of the sample. Sequenced sample: peripheral blood. The source of these receptors is a woman aged 45-65 years with active or convalescent COVID-19.

This chain uses TRBV15 with TRBJ2-1, with D maybe TRBD2 (7 bases). V was trimmed by 5 bases and J by 2 bases, leaving 13 bases between them. The germline CDR1 and CDR2 sequences are LNHNV and YYDKDF (reference sequence). The CDR3 length is 15 residues. The CDR3 nucleotides are TGTGCCACCAGCCAGGGGAGGGCCGCCTACAATGAGCAGTTCTTC. It specifies CATSQGRAAYNEQFF.

This chain links TRBV24-1 with TRBJ2-5; the D is unclear. The germline V gene encodes CDR1 KGHDR and CDR2 SFDVKD. This CDR3 comprises 13 residues. V lost 7 bases, J lost 0 bases, and 8 bases lay in between. DNA of the CDR3: TGTGCCACCAGCAGCGATAACCAAGAGACCCAGTACTTC. Protein sequence: CATSSDNQETQYF.

The chain employs TRBV3-1 (or the pseudogene TRBV3-2) and TRBJ1-2; 7 bases map to TRBD1. Germline trimming cut 0 bases from V and 4 bases from J; bases unmatched to any gene: 5. In germline, CDR1 is LGHDT, CDR2 YNNKEL (reference sequence). The CDR3 spans 15 residues. Written as DNA, the CDR3 is TGTGCCAGCAGCCAAGATATGACAGGGCCCTATGGCTACACCTTC. Protein: CASSQDMTGPYGYTF.

The chain couples TRBV7-8 to TRBJ2-1, with a possible D match to TRBD2 (6 bases). V was shortened by 4 bases and J by 4 bases, with 17 bases between the two germline ends. The germline gives CDR1 SGHVS, CDR2 FQNEAQ. This CDR3 contains 16 residues. The CDR3 reads CASSSLGGTNYNEQFF. In nucleotides, the CDR3 is TGTGCCAGCAGCTCCCTGGGAGGAACGAATTACAATGAGCAGTTCTTC.

V is TRBV27 and J is TRBJ1-4, with a weak D call TRBD1 (6 bases). The CDR3 length is 16 residues. Germline V lookup: CDR1 MNHEY, CDR2 SMNVEV (reference sequence). With 5 bases removed from V and 2 bases from J, the gap between germline ends came to 15 bases. CDR3 in amino acids: CASSPGEGPTNEKLFF. The CDR3 DNA reads as TGTGCCAGCAGTCCAGGGGAGGGCCCTACTAATGAAAAACTGTTTTTT.

The genes are TRBV6-1 and TRBJ1-2; 7 bases agree with TRBD1. Germline CDR1 reads MNHNS; CDR2 reads SASEGT. The CDR3 totals 12 residues. After removal of 3 bases from V and 8 bases from J, the junction contained 3 bases not matched to a gene. CDR3 region: CASSETGYGYTF. CDR3 DNA: TGTGCCAGCAGTGAGACAGGGTACGGCTACACCTTC.

This clone was seen more than once but under ten times. The V and J genes are TRBV6-5 and TRBJ2-7, with 8 bases aligning to TRBD2. Germline CDR1 and CDR2: MNHEY and SVGAGI. CDR3 length equals 13 residues. Unmatched junction bases numbered 6, after V lost 4 bases and J lost 7 bases. CDR3: CASSSGLALEQYF. The CDR3 DNA sequence: TGTGCCAGCAGTTCCGGACTAGCTCTTGAGCAGTACTTC.

The CDR3 region has the DNA TGTGCCAGCAGTTTACTGTTGGGGGGTTCCTATAATTCACCCCTCCACTTT. Amino acids: CASSLLLGGSYNSPLHF. The rearrangement joins TRBV27 to TRBJ1-6, with D perhaps TRBD1 (5 bases). V shed 2 bases and J shed 1 base, with 12 bases lying between them. CDR3 length: 17 amino acids. In germline, CDR1 is MNHEY, CDR2 SMNVEV (reference sequence).

V usage is TRBV14 and J usage is TRBJ1-1; D is undetermined. The germline CDR1 and CDR2 sequences are SGHDN and FVKESK. The CDR3 is made up of 15 amino acids. The germline V and J ends were trimmed by 1 base and 0 bases, with 9 bases remaining between them. The CDR3 is CASSQGPGLNTEAFF. The CDR3 nucleotides are TGTGCCAGCAGCCAAGGTCCGGGGTTGAACACTGAAGCTTTCTTT.

The rearrangement links TRBV6-5 to TRBJ1-2, with D uncertain. With 4 bases removed from V and 4 bases from J, the gap between germline ends came to 10 bases. This CDR3 has 13 residues. The germline V gene has CDR1 MNHEY and CDR2 SVGAGI. The CDR3, as DNA: TGTGCCAGCAGTTCCCTTGGGAGCTATGGCTACACCTTC. It is translated as CASSSLGSYGYTF.

This clone was found once. The chain uses TRBV5-4 and TRBJ2-3; 13 bases fit TRBD2. The germline gives CDR1 SGHNT, CDR2 YYREEE (reference sequence). V was clipped by 5 bases and J by 4 bases; unmatched bases: 7. The CDR3 totals 16 residues. The CDR3 DNA reads TGTGCCAGCAGGCCCGGACTAGCGGGAGCCTCAGATACGCAGTATTTT. It encodes CASRPGLAGASDTQYF. Full variable domain (outside the CDR3, taken from reference TRBV5-4 and TRBJ2-3): ETGVTQSPTHLIKTRGQQVTLRCSSQSGHNTVSWYQQALGQGPQFIFQYYREEENGRGNFPPRFSGLQFPNYSSELNVNALELDDSALYLCASRPGLAGASDTQYFGPGTRLTVL.

The chain carries TRBV7-9 and TRBJ2-3; 14 bases are a match to TRBD2. The CDR3 is made up of 19 amino acids. The germline CDR1 and CDR2 sequences are SEHNR and FQNEAQ (reference sequence). V gave up 5 bases and J gave up 4 bases; unmatched junction bases: 14. DNA for the CDR3: TGTGCCAGCAGCCCTCCCTTAATGACTAGCGGGAGGGGGGCAGATACGCAGTATTTT. This codes for CASSPPLMTSGRGADTQYF. Supplemented by reference TRBV7-9 and TRBJ2-3, the full variable domain reads DTGVSQNPRHKITKRGQNVTFRCDPISEHNRLYWYRQTLGQGPEFLTYFQNEAQLEKSRLLSDRFSAERPKGSFSTLEIQRTEQGDSAMYLCASSPPLMTSGRGADTQYFGPGTRLTVL.

The V call is TRBV7-9, the J call TRBJ1-1; D is unresolved. Trimming took 5 bases from V and 2 from J, leaving 9 bases between them. Germline loops: CDR1 SEHNR, CDR2 FQNEAQ (reference sequence). The CDR3 spans 13 residues. The CDR3 is CASSLGHNTEAFF. The CDR3 region has the DNA TGTGCCAGCAGCCTCGGTCACAACACTGAAGCTTTCTTT.

The V gene is TRBV7-2, the J gene TRBJ2-7, with D tentatively TRBD1 (6 bases). The germline CDR1 and CDR2 sequences are SGHTA and FQGNSA. V lost 3 bases and J lost 3, with 15 bases in between. The CDR3 runs 15 residues. CDR3 sequence: CASSLVAGEGYEQYF. Written as DNA, the CDR3 is TGTGCCAGCAGCTTGGTGGCAGGGGAAGGCTACGAGCAGTACTTC.

This clone has a single count. The chain couples TRBV6-6 to TRBJ1-2; 7 bases are shared with TRBD1. The germline CDR1 and CDR2 sequences are MNHNY and SVGAGI (reference sequence). The CDR3 length is 14 residues. The J segment lost 3 bases and the V segment lost 6 bases, leaving 7 bases of the junction unmatched. CDR3 amino acids: CASRIQQGHYGYTF. In nucleotides, the CDR3 is TGTGCCAGCAGAATTCAACAGGGGCACTATGGCTACACCTTC.

The DNA of the CDR3 is TGTGCCAGCTCCCGCACGGGTTTAGACAGGGGGCAGGACAATGAGCAGTTCTTC. It specifies CASSRTGLDRGQDNEQFF. This chain joins TRBV18 and TRBJ2-1, with 10 bases matching TRBD1. The CDR3 has 18 residues. Losses at the gene ends were 6 bases for V and 5 bases for J; bases not matched to a gene: 16. Germline CDR1 and CDR2: KGHSH and LQKENI.

The chain joins TRBV7-2 to TRBJ2-7; 10 nucleotides match TRBD2. Germline trimming cut 2 bases from V and 3 bases from J; bases unmatched to any gene: 7. The CDR3 spans 16 residues. Germline V gene data show CDR1 as SGHTA and CDR2 as FQGNSA. CDR3 sequence (DNA): TGTGCCAGCAGCTTAACTTCTAGCGGGGGACTCTACGAGCAGTACTTC. Translated: CASSLTSSGGLYEQYF.

This clone was seen just once. This chain links TRBV30 with TRBJ1-4, with 9 positions matching TRBD1. V was clipped by 7 bases and J by 8 bases; unmatched bases: 11. The CDR3 loop spans 14 amino acids. Germline-derived CDR1 and CDR2 are GTSNPN and SVGIG (reference sequence). Here the CDR3 DNA reads TGTGCCTTACAACAGGGGGCGCTTGGGGAAAAACTGTTTTTT. Protein product: CALQQGALGEKLFF.

The chain is built from TRBV10-3 and TRBJ1-4; TRBD1 might be the D (5 bases). V lost 3 bases and J 0 bases, leaving 14 bases between the germline ends. This CDR3 contains 17 residues. Germline lookup yields CDR1 ENHRY and CDR2 SYGVKD. CDR3 nucleotide sequence: TGTGCCATCAGTGAACAAATGGGGGGAACAACTAATGAAAAACTGTTTTTT. This translates into CAISEQMGGTTNEKLFF.

The rearrangement joins TRBV9 to TRBJ1-6; D is unresolved. The germline V and J ends were trimmed by 0 bases and 0 bases, with 10 bases remaining between them. This CDR3 has 17 amino acids. CDR1 SGDLS and CDR2 YYNGEE come from the germline V gene. This chain's CDR3 is CASSVGGPNSYNSPLHF. CDR3 DNA: TGTGCCAGCAGCGTAGGCGGTCCGAACTCCTATAATTCACCCCTCCACTTT.

This chain uses TRBV19 with TRBJ1-1, with 11 bases identical to TRBD1. The trim removed 6 bases at V and 4 bases at J, leaving 13 bases unmatched. CDR1 is LNHDA, CDR2 SQIVND, per germline (reference sequence). This CDR3 is 17 amino acids long. The CDR3 protein is CASRTLPGQGGSTEAFF. Written as DNA, the CDR3 is TGTGCCAGTAGGACACTTCCGGGACAGGGGGGAAGCACTGAAGCTTTCTTT.

This chain uses TRBV5-1 with TRBJ2-3; no clear D gene. Deletions cut 3 bases from V and 5 bases from J, with 16 bases between. In germline, CDR1 is SGHRS, CDR2 YFSETQ. The CDR3 contains 15 residues. The CDR3 sequence is CASSSGTSQVDTQYF. The CDR3 nucleotides read TGCGCCAGCAGCTCTGGTACATCCCAAGTAGATACGCAGTATTTT.

V gene TRBV5-4 combines with J gene TRBJ1-1; D perhaps matches TRBD1 (6 bases). V lost 5 bases and J 0 bases, leaving 11 bases between the germline ends. This CDR3 has 14 residues. Germline V gene sequence: CDR1 SGHNT, CDR2 YYREEE (reference sequence). This CDR3 is CASSNQGMNTEAFF. DNA of the CDR3: TGTGCCAGCAGTAATCAGGGGATGAACACTGAAGCTTTCTTT.

The chain couples TRBV5-1 to TRBJ1-4, with 8 positions matching TRBD1. J was trimmed by 3 bases and V by 7 bases; bases with no gene match: 8. The CDR3 loop spans 15 amino acids. The germline gives CDR1 SGHRS, CDR2 YFSETQ. The CDR3 coding sequence is TGCGCCAGCTCTGGACAGGGAAGATCTAATGAAAAACTGTTTTTT. This gives the protein CASSGQGRSNEKLFF.

The rearrangement joins TRBV6-5 to TRBJ1-1, with 7 nucleotides matching TRBD1. The trim removed 7 bases at V and 2 bases at J, leaving 10 bases unmatched. The CDR3 loop spans 15 amino acids. Germline V gives CDR1 MNHEY, CDR2 SVGAGI. This CDR3 is CASTITRGSNTEAFF. CDR3 in DNA: TGTGCCAGCACCATAACCAGGGGGTCTAACACTGAAGCTTTCTTT.

This clone was picked up a small number of times. This CDR3 is CASRPGLPGSYNEQFF. The CDR3 region has the DNA TGTGCCAGCAGGCCGGGACTACCTGGCTCCTACAATGAGCAGTTCTTC. This chain connects TRBV28 to TRBJ2-1; 7 nucleotides line up with TRBD2. The germline gives CDR1 MDHEN, CDR2 SYDVKM. The length of the CDR3 is 16 residues. V was clipped by 6 bases and J by 0 bases; unmatched bases: 8. The full variable domain, its missing parts supplied by reference TRBV28 and TRBJ2-1, is DVKVTQSSRYLVKRTGEKVFLECVQDMDHENMFWYRQDPGLGLRLIYFSYDVKMKEKGDIPEGYSVSREKKERFSLILESASTNQTSMYLCASRPGLPGSYNEQFFGPGTRLTVL.

The chain combines TRBV20-1 with TRBJ1-6; D unclear. The CDR3 totals 11 residues. V dropped 0 bases and J dropped 12 bases, with 6 bases sitting between them. Germline CDR1 DFQATT, CDR2 SNEGSKA (reference sequence). Here the CDR3 reads CSARDGRPLHF. The CDR3 DNA reads as TGCAGTGCTAGAGACGGGAGACCCCTCCACTTT.

This sequence joins TRBV7-2 and TRBJ1-1, with D perhaps TRBD1 (5 bases). Germline V CDR1 and CDR2: SGHTA, FQGNSA. The CDR3 runs to 15 residues. V lost 0 bases and J 0 bases, leaving 8 bases between the germline ends. This CDR3 reads CASSLARGLNTEAFF. CDR3 nucleotides: TGTGCCAGCAGCTTAGCAAGGGGCCTGAACACTGAAGCTTTCTTT.